Detailed here is one T cell receptor beta chain. Its antigen is undetermined. Primers included in the PCR were 60 Vbeta and 13 Jbeta primers. Assay: immunoSEQ multiplex PCR; the TCRdb copy retains only in-frame clones and omits some. The repertoire consists of fewer than 250,000 clones, with approximately 79% occurring once and the leading ten covering 1.6%. The data stem from a study of cytomegalovirus exposure and HLA in healthy donors. Findings and limits, study-wide: Highest at DRB1 and lowest at HLA-C, TCR association rates differed among HLA loci in a later analysis. According to a later analysis, most TCR beta chains associated with CMV appeared HLA-restricted.

Germline CDR1 reads SEHNR; CDR2 reads FQNEAQ (reference sequence). The CDR3 is 15 amino acids. The ends were cut back, 3 bases at V and 3 bases at J, with 12 bases in the middle. The clonotype was recovered from a woman younger than 35 in good health and CMV-seronegative. This chain uses TRBV7-9 with TRBJ1-5; weak D call: TRBD1 (6 bases). The sequenced material came from PBMCs. Here the CDR3 reads CASSFSDSLNQPQHF. The CDR3 DNA sequence: TGTGCCAGCAGCTTCTCGGACAGTCTCAATCAGCCCCAGCATTTT.